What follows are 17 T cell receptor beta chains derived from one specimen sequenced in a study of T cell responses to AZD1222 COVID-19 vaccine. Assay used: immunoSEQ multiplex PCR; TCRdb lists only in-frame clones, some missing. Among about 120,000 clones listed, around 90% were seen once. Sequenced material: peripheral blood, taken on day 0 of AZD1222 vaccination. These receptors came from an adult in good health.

In DNA, the CDR3 is TGTGCCAGCAGTGCAAACTCCGGGGGATCTAATGAAAAACTGTTTTTT. Amino acids: CASSANSGGSNEKLFF. The rearrangement uses TRBV6-1 and TRBJ1-4; D perhaps matches TRBD1 (5 bases). Trimming pared 4 bases from V and 3 bases from J, leaving 15 bases between. CDR1 is MNHNS and CDR2 is SASEGT in the germline V gene. CDR3 length equals 16 residues.

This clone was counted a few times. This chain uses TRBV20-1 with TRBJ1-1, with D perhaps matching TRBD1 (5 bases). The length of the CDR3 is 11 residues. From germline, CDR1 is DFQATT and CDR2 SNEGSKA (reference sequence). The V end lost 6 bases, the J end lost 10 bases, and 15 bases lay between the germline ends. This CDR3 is CSAMVLQAAFF. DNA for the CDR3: TGCAGTGCGATGGTGCTACAGGCAGCTTTCTTT.

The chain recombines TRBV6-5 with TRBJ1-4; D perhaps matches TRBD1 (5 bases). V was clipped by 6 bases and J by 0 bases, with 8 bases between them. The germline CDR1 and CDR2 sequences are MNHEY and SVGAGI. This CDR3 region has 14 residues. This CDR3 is CASRDTTTNEKLFF. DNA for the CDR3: TGTGCCAGCAGGGACACAACAACTAATGAAAAACTGTTTTTT.

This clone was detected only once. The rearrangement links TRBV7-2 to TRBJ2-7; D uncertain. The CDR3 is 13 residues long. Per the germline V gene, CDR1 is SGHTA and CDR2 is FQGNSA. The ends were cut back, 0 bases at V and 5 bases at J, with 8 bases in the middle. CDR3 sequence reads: CASSLAPQNEQYF. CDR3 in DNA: TGTGCCAGCAGCTTAGCGCCCCAGAACGAGCAGTACTTC.

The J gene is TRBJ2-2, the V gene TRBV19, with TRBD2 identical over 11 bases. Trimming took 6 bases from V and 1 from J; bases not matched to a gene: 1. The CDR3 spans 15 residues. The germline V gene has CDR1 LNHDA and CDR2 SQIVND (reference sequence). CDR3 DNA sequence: TGTGCCAGTAGCGGGACTAGCGGGAACACCGGGGAGCTGTTTTTT. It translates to CASSGTSGNTGELFF.

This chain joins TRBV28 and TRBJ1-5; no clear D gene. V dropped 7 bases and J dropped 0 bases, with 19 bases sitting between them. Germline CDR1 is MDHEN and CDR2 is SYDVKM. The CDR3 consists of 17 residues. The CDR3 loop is CASTRSRRNYSNQPQHF. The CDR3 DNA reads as TGTGCCAGCACCCGTAGTCGGCGGAATTATAGCAATCAGCCCCAGCATTTT.

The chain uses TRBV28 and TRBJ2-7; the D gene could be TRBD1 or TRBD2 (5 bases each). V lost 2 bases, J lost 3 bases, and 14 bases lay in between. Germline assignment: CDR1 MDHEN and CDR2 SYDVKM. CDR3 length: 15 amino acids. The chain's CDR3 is CASSLEGRKGYEQYF. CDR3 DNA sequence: TGTGCCAGCAGTTTAGAGGGACGCAAGGGCTACGAGCAGTACTTC.

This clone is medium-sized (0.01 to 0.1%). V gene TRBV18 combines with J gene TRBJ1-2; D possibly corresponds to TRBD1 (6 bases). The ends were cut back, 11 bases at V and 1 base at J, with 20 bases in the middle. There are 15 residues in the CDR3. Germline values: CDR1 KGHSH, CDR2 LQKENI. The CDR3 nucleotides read TGTGCCGGCAGGAAGGGGCAGGGGTTTAACTATGGCTACACCTTC. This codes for CAGRKGQGFNYGYTF.

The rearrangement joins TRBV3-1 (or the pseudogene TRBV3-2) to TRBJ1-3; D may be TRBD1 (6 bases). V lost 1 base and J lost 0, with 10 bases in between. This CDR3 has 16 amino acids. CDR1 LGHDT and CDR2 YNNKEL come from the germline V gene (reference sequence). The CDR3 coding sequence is TGTGCCAGCAGCCAAGTGACAGGTTCCTCTGGAAACACCATATATTTT. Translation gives CASSQVTGSSGNTIYF.

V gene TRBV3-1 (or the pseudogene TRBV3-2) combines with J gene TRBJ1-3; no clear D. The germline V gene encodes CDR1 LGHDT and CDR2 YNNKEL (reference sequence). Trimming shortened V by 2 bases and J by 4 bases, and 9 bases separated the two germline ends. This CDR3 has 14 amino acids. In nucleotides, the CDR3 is TGTGCCAGCAGCCAATTGGTCTCCGGAAACACCATATATTTT. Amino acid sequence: CASSQLVSGNTIYF.

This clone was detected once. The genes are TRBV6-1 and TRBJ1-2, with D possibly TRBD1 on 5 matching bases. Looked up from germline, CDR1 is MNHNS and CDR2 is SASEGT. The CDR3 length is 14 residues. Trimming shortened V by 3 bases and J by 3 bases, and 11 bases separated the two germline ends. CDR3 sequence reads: CASSEGVPYYGYTF. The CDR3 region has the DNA TGTGCCAGCAGTGAGGGGGTTCCTTACTATGGCTACACCTTC.

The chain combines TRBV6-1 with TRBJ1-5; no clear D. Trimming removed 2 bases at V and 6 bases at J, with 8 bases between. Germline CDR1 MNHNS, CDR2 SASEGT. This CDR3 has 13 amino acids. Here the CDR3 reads CASSEKRGQPQHF. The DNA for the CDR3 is TGTGCCAGCAGTGAAAAAAGAGGTCAGCCCCAGCATTTT.

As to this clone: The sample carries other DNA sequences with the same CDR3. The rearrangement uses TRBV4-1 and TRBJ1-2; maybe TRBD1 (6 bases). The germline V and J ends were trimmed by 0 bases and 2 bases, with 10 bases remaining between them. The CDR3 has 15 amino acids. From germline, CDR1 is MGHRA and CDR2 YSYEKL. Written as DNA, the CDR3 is TGCGCCAGCAGCCAAGATCGGACAGAGAACTATGGCTACACCTTC. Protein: CASSQDRTENYGYTF.

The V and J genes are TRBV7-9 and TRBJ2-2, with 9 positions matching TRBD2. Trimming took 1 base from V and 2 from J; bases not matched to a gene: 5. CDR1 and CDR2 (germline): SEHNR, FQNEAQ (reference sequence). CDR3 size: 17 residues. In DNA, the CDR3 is TGTGCCAGCAGCTTAGTAGGAGCGGGGGGCAACACCGGGGAGCTGTTTTTT. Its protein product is CASSLVGAGGNTGELFF.

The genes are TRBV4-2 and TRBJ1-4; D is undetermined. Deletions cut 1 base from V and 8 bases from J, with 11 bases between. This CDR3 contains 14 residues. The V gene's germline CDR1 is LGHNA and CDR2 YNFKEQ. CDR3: CASSQGGIREKLFF. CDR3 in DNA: TGTGCCAGCAGCCAAGGAGGGATTAGGGAAAAACTGTTTTTT.

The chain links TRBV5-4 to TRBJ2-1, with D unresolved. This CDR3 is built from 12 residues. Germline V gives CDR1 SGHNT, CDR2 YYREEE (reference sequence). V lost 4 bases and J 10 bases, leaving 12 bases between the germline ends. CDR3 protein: CASSQWTGEQFF. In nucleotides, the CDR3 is TGTGCCAGCAGCCAGTGGACCGGGGAGCAGTTCTTC.

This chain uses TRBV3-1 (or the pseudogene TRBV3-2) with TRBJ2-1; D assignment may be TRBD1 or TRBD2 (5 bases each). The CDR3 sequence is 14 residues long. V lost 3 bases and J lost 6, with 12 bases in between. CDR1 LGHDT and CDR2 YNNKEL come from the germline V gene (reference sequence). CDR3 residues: CASSHAGTVNEQFF. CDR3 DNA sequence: TGTGCCAGCAGCCACGCCGGGACCGTCAATGAGCAGTTCTTC.